One and the same sample provided the 26 T cell receptor beta chains below, sequenced in a study of blood T cells in healthy people across ages. Then a second PCR, running about 6 to 12 cycles, was carried out with a sample-barcoded 5' primer and a J-beta primer mix. MiXCR, run by TCRdb on the 5' RACE reads, gives a single entry per CDR3 protein. The table records 600,000 to 850,000 distinct CDR3 sequences, roughly 41% of them present only once. The sample taken for sequencing was blood. All receptors derive from a woman in her fifties or sixties in good health.

This clonotype was observed a few times. V gene TRBV6-1 combines with J gene TRBJ1-5, with D perhaps matching TRBD1 (6 bases). This CDR3 is built from 14 residues. The germline gives CDR1 MNHNS, CDR2 SASEGT. V dropped 8 bases and J dropped 0 bases, with 11 bases sitting between them. CDR3: CASLDRSSNQPQHF. The CDR3 DNA reads TGTGCCAGCCTGGACAGAAGTAGCAATCAGCCCCAGCATTTT.

This clonotype has a handful of counts. The rearrangement links TRBV7-6 to TRBJ2-3, with 7 positions matching TRBD2. V shed 0 bases and J 2 bases; nucleotides not matched to a gene: 5. The CDR3 has 16 residues. Germline CDR1 SGHVS, CDR2 FNYEAQ. CDR3 loop: CASSLAGGTITDTQYF. CDR3 DNA: TGTGCCAGCAGCTTAGCGGGTGGGACTATCACAGATACGCAGTATTTT.

For this clonotype: Just one base apart from a much larger clone, this may be a read error. The CDR3 DNA reads TGTGCCAGCAGCTTAGAGGGACAGGGCTCTAATGAGCAGTACTTC. The encoded protein is CASSLEGQGSNEQYF. The chain has TRBV7-6 and TRBJ2-7; TRBD1 matches 9 bases. CDR3 length: 15 residues. Germline V gene sequence: CDR1 SGHVS, CDR2 FNYEAQ. The V gene end was trimmed by 1 base and the J gene end by 7 bases; junction bases not matched to a gene: 8.

This clonotype was observed many times. The rearrangement joins TRBV29-1 to TRBJ2-1; D is unclear. This CDR3 spans 11 amino acids. Germline V gives CDR1 SQVTM, CDR2 ANQGSEA. Trimming shortened V by 4 bases and J by 4 bases, and 5 bases separated the two germline ends. The CDR3 here is CSVGEYNEQFF. CDR3 nucleotides: TGCAGCGTTGGAGAGTACAATGAGCAGTTCTTC.

This clonotype showed up many times. The chain has TRBV4-3 and TRBJ1-1; perhaps TRBD1 as D (5 bases). The germline V and J ends were trimmed by 0 bases and 11 bases, with 16 bases remaining between them. Germline V CDR1 and CDR2: LGHNA, YSLEER. The CDR3 consists of 14 residues. The CDR3 protein is CASSQDPQDRRAFF. CDR3 sequence (DNA): TGCGCCAGCAGCCAAGATCCACAGGACCGGAGGGCTTTCTTT.

To note about this clonotype: A junction boundary mismatches the germline segment, possibly from a read error. This chain connects TRBV20-1 to TRBJ2-1; 8 nucleotides match TRBD1. Germline-derived CDR1 and CDR2 are DFQATT and SNEGSKA (reference sequence). The CDR3 has 13 residues. CDR3 nucleotides: TGCAGTGCAACGGACAGGGACCCCAATAAGCAGTTCTTC. As protein: CSATDRDPNKQFF.

This clonotype showed up just a few times. The V call is TRBV7-8, the J call TRBJ2-2; the D gene is possibly TRBD2 (5 bases). Looked up from germline, CDR1 is SGHVS and CDR2 is FQNEAQ. Trimming pared 5 bases from V and 1 base from J, leaving 11 bases between. This CDR3 is built from 15 residues. The CDR3 here is CASSQDSRNTGELFF. The CDR3 nucleotides are TGTGCCAGCAGCCAGGACTCACGGAACACCGGGGAGCTGTTTTTT. Looking up the rest from reference TRBV7-8 and TRBJ2-2 gives the full variable domain: GAGVSQSPRYKVAKRGQDVALRCDPISGHVSLFWYQQALGQGPEFLTYFQNEAQLDKSGLPSDRFFAERPEGSVSTLKIQRTQQEDSAVYLCASSQDSRNTGELFFGEGSRLTVL.

This clonotype was detected only a few times. This chain joins TRBV29-1 and TRBJ1-2; weak D call: TRBD1 (6 bases). Trimming took off 7 bases at V and 8 bases at J, with 17 bases between the two ends. The germline V gene encodes CDR1 SQVTM and CDR2 ANQGSEA. The CDR3 totals 12 residues. CDR3 protein: CSALQGLGGYTF. CDR3 in DNA: TGCAGCGCATTACAGGGACTAGGGGGCTACACCTTC.

This clonotype was picked up a small number of times. This chain connects TRBV28 to TRBJ2-1; 9 bases map to TRBD1. The trim removed 5 bases at V and 2 bases at J, leaving 10 bases unmatched. CDR1 and CDR2 (germline): MDHEN, SYDVKM. The length of the CDR3 is 17 residues. DNA for the CDR3: TGTGCCAGCAGTCTAGGCAAGGACAGGGGACCCTACAATGAGCAGTTCTTC. Its protein product is CASSLGKDRGPYNEQFF.

The chain links TRBV15 to TRBJ2-1, with 7 nucleotides matching TRBD2. The germline V gene encodes CDR1 LNHNV and CDR2 YYDKDF (reference sequence). V trimming: 8 bases; J trimming: 9 bases; junction bases outside the gene matches: 10. The CDR3 has 13 residues. As DNA, the CDR3 is TGTGCCACCTCTGGGGGGGTTTTGGTTGAGCAGTTCTTC. Protein sequence: CATSGGVLVEQFF. Full variable domain (rest looked up from reference TRBV15 and TRBJ2-1): DAMVIQNPRYQVTQFGKPVTLSCSQTLNHNVMYWYQQKSSQAPKLLFHYYDKDFNNEADTPDNFQSRRPNTSFCFLDIRSPGLGDTAMYLCATSGGVLVEQFFGPGTRLTVL.

Of note for this clonotype: One junction end does not reproduce the germline sequence, and a read error may be involved. The rearrangement uses TRBV6-6 and TRBJ2-7; 9 bases match TRBD1. CDR1 and CDR2 from the germline V gene are MNHNY and SVGAGI (reference sequence). The CDR3 sequence is 15 residues long. The CDR3 protein is CASRPQDRGAYEQYF. The CDR3 DNA reads as TGTGCCAGCAGACCCCAGGACAGGGGAGCCTATGAGCAGTACTTC.

The table lists this clonotype with a few counts. This chain uses TRBV27 with TRBJ2-1, with 9 bases matching TRBD2. The CDR3 runs 15 residues. Trimming at V came to 6 bases and at J to 8 bases, leaving 11 bases not matched to a gene. In germline, CDR1 is MNHEY, CDR2 SMNVEV (reference sequence). CDR3 DNA: TGTGCCAGCAGGGATTTGGGACTAGCTGCTTATGAGCAGTTCTTC. It translates to CASRDLGLAAYEQFF.

In regard to this clonotype: Germline and junction disagree at one end, which may indicate a read error. The V call is TRBV5-1, the J call TRBJ1-2; D ambiguous. The V gene's germline CDR1 is SGHRS and CDR2 YFSETQ. The CDR3 runs to 14 residues. CDR3 amino acids: CASSLAGANDGYTF. The DNA for the CDR3 is TGCGCCAGCAGTCTCGCAGGAGCTAACGATGGCTACACCTTC.

The chain combines TRBV11-2 with TRBJ1-3, with D uncertain. V was clipped by 1 base and J by 0 bases, with 4 bases between them. The CDR3 is 14 amino acids. In germline, CDR1 is SGHAT, CDR2 FQNNGV. The CDR3 DNA follows: TGTGCCAGCAGCTTAGGACTCTCTGGAAACACCATATATTTT. It encodes CASSLGLSGNTIYF.

The genes are TRBV2 and TRBJ1-2; weak D call: TRBD1 (6 bases). CDR3 length: 15 amino acids. Between the trimmed V and J ends, which lost 8 bases and 0 bases, there was a span of 16 bases. Germline assignment: CDR1 SNHLY and CDR2 FYNNEI. The CDR3 region is CASPRDISTNYGYTF. In DNA, the CDR3 is TGTGCCAGCCCCAGGGACATCTCCACTAACTATGGCTACACCTTC.

This clonotype was counted a few times. The V gene is TRBV12-3 or TRBV12-4, the J gene TRBJ1-5; no definite D call. With 3 bases removed from V and 0 bases from J, the gap between germline ends came to 6 bases. The CDR3 extends over 14 amino acids. The CDR3 spells CASSFWGSNQPQHF. CDR3 DNA: TGTGCCAGCAGTTTTTGGGGTAGCAATCAGCCCCAGCATTTT.

This clonotype came up a few times. The V and J genes are TRBV25-1 and TRBJ1-5; TRBD1 aligns across 7 bases. V lost 6 bases, J lost 7 bases, and 6 bases stayed unmatched. The CDR3 runs to 13 residues. Looked up from germline, CDR1 is MGHDK and CDR2 is SYGVNS. The CDR3: CASRGQGVQPQHF. The DNA for the CDR3 is TGTGCCAGCAGAGGTCAGGGGGTGCAGCCCCAGCATTTT.

The rearrangement uses TRBV20-1 and TRBJ2-4; 14 bases align to TRBD2. This CDR3 is built from 15 residues. Trimming at V came to 6 bases and at J to 7 bases, leaving 8 bases not matched to a gene. Germline V lookup: CDR1 DFQATT, CDR2 SNEGSKA (reference sequence). CDR3 region: CSAGTSGSSLNIQYF. CDR3 nucleotide sequence: TGCAGTGCGGGGACTAGCGGGAGTAGTTTGAACATTCAGTACTTC.

The chain is built from TRBV7-2 and TRBJ2-3; 8 bases agree with TRBD2. CDR3 size: 16 residues. CDR1 is SGHTA, CDR2 FQGNSA, per germline. J was trimmed by 3 bases and V by 0 bases; bases with no gene match: 5. The CDR3 spells CASSLASGGATDTQYF. DNA of the CDR3: TGTGCCAGCAGCTTAGCTTCCGGGGGGGCTACAGATACGCAGTATTTT.

The chain combines TRBV12-3 or TRBV12-4 with TRBJ1-2, with D unclear. The V gene lost 5 bases and the J gene lost 4 bases, with 11 bases spanning the gap. This CDR3 has 13 amino acids. CDR3 DNA sequence: TGTGCCAGCAGTGTGGAGGCCCCCTATGGCTACACCTTC. Protein product: CASSVEAPYGYTF.

This clonotype was counted at least ten times. The chain combines TRBV12-3 or TRBV12-4 with TRBJ2-5, with D perhaps TRBD1 or TRBD2 (5 bases each). The CDR3 contains 14 residues. The V and J ends lost 6 bases and 5 bases respectively, with 16 bases between them. The CDR3 DNA sequence: TGTGCCAGCAGCCCCACGGGGCCTGCGGAGACCCAGTACTTC. As protein: CASSPTGPAETQYF.

The rearrangement uses TRBV30 and TRBJ2-3; 7 bases are shared with TRBD1. Trimming took 7 bases from V and 2 from J; bases not matched to a gene: 9. CDR1 GTSNPN and CDR2 SVGIG come from the germline V gene (reference sequence). The CDR3 has 14 amino acids. The CDR3 nucleotides are TGTGCCTACCAGACAGGGTTTTTCACAGATACGCAGTATTTT. It yields the protein CAYQTGFFTDTQYF.

The chain couples TRBV20-1 to TRBJ2-5, with D possibly being TRBD1 (6 bases). Germline loops: CDR1 DFQATT, CDR2 SNEGSKA (reference sequence). V was cut by 3 bases and J by 0 bases, with 20 bases left in between. The CDR3 covers 17 residues. The CDR3 region has the DNA TGCAGTGCTAGTGGGAAAACACAGGGTCGAGACCAAGAGACCCAGTACTTC. Translation gives CSASGKTQGRDQETQYF.

The chain recombines TRBV2 with TRBJ1-5, with TRBD1 matching over 7 bases. With V trimmed by 4 bases and J by 8 bases, 5 bases remained unmatched. The germline gives CDR1 SNHLY, CDR2 FYNNEI. The CDR3 runs to 13 residues. The CDR3 bases are TGTGCCAGCAGTGGACAGGGATTGGAGCCCCAGCATTTT. Its protein is CASSGQGLEPQHF.

This clonotype was observed a handful of times. The chain carries TRBV5-4 and TRBJ2-7; 14 bases map to TRBD2. CDR1 is SGHNT, CDR2 YYREEE, per germline (reference sequence). The V and J ends lost 4 bases and 5 bases, in that order; junction bases with no gene match: 5. The CDR3 covers 15 residues. In nucleotides, the CDR3 is TGTGCCAGCAGCGGGGGGGGACTAGCGGGAGACGAGCAGTACTTC. Its translation: CASSGGGLAGDEQYF.

This clonotype has at least ten counts. Since a much larger clone is just one base distant, this may be a read error. The chain recombines TRBV7-2 with TRBJ2-7; unclear D gene. V was trimmed by 1 base and J by 7 bases, leaving 8 bases between them. The CDR3 has 12 residues. CDR1 is SGHTA and CDR2 is FQGNSA in the germline V gene. The CDR3, as DNA: TGTGCCAGCAGCTTAGGACTCCAGGAGCAGTACTTC. It is translated as CASSLGLQEQYF. Full variable domain (remainder filled in from reference TRBV7-2 and TRBJ2-7): GAGVSQSPSNKVTEKGKDVELRCDPISGHTALYWYRQSLGQGLEFLIYFQGNSAPDKSGLPSDRFSAERTGGSVSTLTIQRTQQEDSAVYLCASSLGLQEQYFGPGTRLTVT.